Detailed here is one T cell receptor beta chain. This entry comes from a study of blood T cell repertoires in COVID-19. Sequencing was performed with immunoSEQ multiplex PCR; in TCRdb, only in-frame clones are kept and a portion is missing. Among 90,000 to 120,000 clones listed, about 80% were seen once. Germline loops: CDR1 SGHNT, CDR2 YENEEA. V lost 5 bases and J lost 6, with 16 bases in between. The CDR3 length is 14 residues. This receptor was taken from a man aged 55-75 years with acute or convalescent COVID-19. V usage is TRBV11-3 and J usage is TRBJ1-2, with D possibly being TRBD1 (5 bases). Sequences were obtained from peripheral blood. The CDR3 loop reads CASSPGGSAHGYTF. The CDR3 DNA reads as TGTGCCAGCAGCCCCGGGGGTTCGGCCCATGGCTACACCTTC.